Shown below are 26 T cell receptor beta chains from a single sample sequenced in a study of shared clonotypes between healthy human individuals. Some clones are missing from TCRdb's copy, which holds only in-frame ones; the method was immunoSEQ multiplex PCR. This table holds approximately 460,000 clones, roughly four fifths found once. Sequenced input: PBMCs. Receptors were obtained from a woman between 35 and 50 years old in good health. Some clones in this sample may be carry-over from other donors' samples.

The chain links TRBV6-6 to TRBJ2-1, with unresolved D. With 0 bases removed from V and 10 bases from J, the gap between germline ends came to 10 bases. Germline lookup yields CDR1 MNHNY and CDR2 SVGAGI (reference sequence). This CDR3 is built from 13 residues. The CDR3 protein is CASSYSIWAEQFF. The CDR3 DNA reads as TGTGCCAGCAGTTACTCGATCTGGGCCGAGCAGTTCTTC.

DNA for the CDR3: TGTGCCAGCTCACCGTCAGGGGAGTCCGGGGAGCTGTTTTTT. Translated, it gives CASSPSGESGELFF. The chain joins TRBV18 to TRBJ2-2; maybe TRBD1 (6 bases). Germline assignment: CDR1 KGHSH and CDR2 LQKENI. The CDR3 spans 14 residues. Trimming took 3 bases from V and 6 from J, leaving 11 bases between them.

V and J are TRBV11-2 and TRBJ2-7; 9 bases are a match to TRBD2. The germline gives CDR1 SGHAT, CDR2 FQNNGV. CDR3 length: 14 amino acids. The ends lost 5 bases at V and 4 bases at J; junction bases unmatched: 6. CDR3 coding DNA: TGTGCCAGCAGCAAAGGACTAGCGTCGTACGAGCAGTACTTC. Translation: CASSKGLASYEQYF.

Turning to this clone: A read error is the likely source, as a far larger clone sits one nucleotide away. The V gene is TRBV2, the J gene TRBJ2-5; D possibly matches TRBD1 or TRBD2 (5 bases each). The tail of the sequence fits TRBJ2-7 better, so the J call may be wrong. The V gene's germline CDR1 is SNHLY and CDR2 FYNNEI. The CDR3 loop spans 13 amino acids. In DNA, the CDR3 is TGTGTCACGTTCGGGACGCCAGAGTACGAGCAGTACTTC. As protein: CVTFGTPEYEQYF.

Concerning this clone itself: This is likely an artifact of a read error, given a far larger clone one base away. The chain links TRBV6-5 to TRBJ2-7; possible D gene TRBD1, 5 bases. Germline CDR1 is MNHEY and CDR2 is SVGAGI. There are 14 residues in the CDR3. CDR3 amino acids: CASSNGRWGNEQCF. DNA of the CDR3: TGTGCCAGCAGTAACGGACGGTGGGGCAACGAGCAGTGCTTC.

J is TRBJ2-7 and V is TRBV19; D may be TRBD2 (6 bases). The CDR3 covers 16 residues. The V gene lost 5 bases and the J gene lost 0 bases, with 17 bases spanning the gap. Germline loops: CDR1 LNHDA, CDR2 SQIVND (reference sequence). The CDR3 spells CASSLRRERASYEQYF. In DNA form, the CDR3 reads TGTGCCAGTAGTCTCCGCCGTGAGCGGGCCTCCTACGAGCAGTACTTC.

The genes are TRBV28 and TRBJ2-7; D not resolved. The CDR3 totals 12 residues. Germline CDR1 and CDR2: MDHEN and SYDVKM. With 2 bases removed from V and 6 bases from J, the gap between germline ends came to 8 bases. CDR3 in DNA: TGTGCCAGCAGTTTAAACAGCCCCGAGCAGTACTTC. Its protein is CASSLNSPEQYF.

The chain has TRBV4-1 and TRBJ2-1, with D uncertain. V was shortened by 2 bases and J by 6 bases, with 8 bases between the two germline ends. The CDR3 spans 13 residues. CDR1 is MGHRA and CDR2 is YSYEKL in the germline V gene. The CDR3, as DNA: TGCGCCAGCAGCCAAAGGCAGTTCAATGAGCAGTTCTTC. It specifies CASSQRQFNEQFF.

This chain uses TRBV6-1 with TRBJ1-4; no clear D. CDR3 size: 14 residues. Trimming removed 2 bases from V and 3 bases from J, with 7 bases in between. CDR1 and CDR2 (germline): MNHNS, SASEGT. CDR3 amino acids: CASSESGANEKLFF. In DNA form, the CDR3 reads TGTGCCAGCAGTGAATCGGGAGCTAATGAAAAACTGTTTTTT.

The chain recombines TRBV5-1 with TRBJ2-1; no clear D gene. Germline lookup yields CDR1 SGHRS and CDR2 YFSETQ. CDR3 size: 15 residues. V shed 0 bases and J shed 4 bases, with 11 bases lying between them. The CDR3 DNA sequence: TGCGCCAGCAGCTTGGGGAGAGTTGCATACAATGAGCAGTTCTTC. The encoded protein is CASSLGRVAYNEQFF.

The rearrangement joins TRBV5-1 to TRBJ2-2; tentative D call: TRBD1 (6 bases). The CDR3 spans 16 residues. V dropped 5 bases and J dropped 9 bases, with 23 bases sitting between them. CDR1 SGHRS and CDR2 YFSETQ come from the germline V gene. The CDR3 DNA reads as TGCGCCAGCAGTTCGACGGGACACGGGGTTTTAAGGGAGCTGTTTTTT. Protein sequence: CASSSTGHGVLRELFF.

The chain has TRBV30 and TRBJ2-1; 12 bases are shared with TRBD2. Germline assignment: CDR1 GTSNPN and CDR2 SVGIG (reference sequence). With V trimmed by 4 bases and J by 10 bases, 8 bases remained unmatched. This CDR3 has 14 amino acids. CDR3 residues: CAWTSGRASQEQFF. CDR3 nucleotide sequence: TGTGCCTGGACTAGCGGGAGGGCCTCTCAAGAGCAGTTCTTC.

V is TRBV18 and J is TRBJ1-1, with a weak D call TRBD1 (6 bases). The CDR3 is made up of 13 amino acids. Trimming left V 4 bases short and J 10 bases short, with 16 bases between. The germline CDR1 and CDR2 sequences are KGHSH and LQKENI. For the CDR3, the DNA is TGTGCCAGCTCACTTTCCGGGACACCTGTAGCTTTCTTT. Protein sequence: CASSLSGTPVAFF. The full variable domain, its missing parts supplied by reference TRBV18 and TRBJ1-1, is NAGVMQNPRHLVRRRGQEARLRCSPMKGHSHVYWYRQLPEEGLKFMVYLQKENIIDESGMPKERFSAEFPKEGPSILRIQQVVRGDSAAYFCASSLSGTPVAFFGQGTRLTVV.

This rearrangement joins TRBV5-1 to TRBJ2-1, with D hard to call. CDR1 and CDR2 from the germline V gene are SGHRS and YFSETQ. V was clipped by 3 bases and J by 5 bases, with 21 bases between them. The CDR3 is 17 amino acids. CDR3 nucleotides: TGCGCCAGCAGCTATCTAACCCCCATCCCCGTTAACAATGAGCAGTTCTTC. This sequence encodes CASSYLTPIPVNNEQFF.

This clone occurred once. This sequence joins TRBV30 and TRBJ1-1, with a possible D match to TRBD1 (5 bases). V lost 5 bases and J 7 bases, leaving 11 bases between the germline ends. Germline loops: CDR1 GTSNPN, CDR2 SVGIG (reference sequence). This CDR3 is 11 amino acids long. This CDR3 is CAWDSMGEAFF. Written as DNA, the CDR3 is TGTGCCTGGGACAGCATGGGTGAAGCTTTCTTT. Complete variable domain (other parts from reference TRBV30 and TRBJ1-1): SQTIHQWPATLVQPVGSPLSLECTVEGTSNPNLYWYRQAAGRGLQLLFYSVGIGQISSEVPQNLSASRPQDRQFILSSKKLLLSDSGFYLCAWDSMGEAFFGQGTRLTVV.

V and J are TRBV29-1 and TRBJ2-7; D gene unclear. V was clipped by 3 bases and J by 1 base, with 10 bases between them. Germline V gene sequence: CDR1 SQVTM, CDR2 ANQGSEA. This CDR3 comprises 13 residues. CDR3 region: CSVERTDSYEQYF. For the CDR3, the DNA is TGCAGCGTTGAGCGGACGGATTCCTACGAGCAGTACTTC.

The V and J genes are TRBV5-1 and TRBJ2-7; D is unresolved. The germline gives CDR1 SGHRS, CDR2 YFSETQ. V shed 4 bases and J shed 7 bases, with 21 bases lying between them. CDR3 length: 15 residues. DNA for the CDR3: TGCGCCAGCAGCGCAACCCCCGGGTCCGCCGGGGAGCAGTACTTC. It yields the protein CASSATPGSAGEQYF.

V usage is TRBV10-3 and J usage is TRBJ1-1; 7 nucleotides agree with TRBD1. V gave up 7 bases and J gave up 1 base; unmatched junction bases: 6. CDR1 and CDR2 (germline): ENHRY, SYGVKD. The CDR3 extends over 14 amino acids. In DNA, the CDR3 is TGTGCCATCAAGACCGGGACAGAGAACACTGAAGCTTTCTTT. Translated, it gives CAIKTGTENTEAFF.

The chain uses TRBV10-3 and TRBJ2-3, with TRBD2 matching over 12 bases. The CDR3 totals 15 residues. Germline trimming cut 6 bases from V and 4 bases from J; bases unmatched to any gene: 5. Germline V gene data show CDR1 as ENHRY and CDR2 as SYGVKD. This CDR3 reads CAISATSGSADTQYF. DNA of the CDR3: TGTGCCATCAGCGCGACTAGCGGGAGCGCAGATACGCAGTATTTT.

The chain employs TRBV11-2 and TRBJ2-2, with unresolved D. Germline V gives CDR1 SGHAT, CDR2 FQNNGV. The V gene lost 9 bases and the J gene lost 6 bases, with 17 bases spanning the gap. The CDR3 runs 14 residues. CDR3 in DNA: TGTGCCAGTCAGGTTGGGCCTACGGCCGGGGAGCTGTTTTTT. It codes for CASQVGPTAGELFF.

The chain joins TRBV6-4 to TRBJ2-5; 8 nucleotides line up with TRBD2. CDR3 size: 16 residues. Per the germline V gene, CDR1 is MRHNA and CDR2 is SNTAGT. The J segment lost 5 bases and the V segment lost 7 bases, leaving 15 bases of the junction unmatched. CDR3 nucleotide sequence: TGTGCCAGCACGGAGACGGAGCGGGAGATCGTGGAGACCCAGTACTTC. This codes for CASTETEREIVETQYF.

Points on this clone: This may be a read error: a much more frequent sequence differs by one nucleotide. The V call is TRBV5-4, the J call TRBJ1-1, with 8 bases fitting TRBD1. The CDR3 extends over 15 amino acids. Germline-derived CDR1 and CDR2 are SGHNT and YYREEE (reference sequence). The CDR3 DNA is TGTGCCAGCAGCTCGAACAGGGGGTTGACGACTGGAGCTTTCTTT. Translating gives CASSSNRGLTTGAFF.

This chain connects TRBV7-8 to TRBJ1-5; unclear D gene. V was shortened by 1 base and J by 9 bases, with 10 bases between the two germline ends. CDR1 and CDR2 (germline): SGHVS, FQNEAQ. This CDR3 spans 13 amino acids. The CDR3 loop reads CASSLGPQPPQHF. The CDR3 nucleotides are TGTGCCAGCAGCTTAGGGCCCCAGCCGCCCCAGCATTTT.

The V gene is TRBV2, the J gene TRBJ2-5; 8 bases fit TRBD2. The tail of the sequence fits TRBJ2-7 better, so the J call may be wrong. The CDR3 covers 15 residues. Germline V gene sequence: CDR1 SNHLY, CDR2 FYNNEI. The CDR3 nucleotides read TGTGCCAGCAGTGATGCAGCGGGACTAGGGTACGAGCAGTACTTC. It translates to CASSDAAGLGYEQYF.

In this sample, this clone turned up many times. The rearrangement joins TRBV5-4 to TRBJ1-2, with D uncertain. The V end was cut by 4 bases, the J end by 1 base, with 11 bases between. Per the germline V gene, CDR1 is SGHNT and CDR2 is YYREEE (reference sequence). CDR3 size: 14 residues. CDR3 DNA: TGTGCCAGCAGCACCGCCCGGGTTAACTATGGCTACACCTTC. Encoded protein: CASSTARVNYGYTF.

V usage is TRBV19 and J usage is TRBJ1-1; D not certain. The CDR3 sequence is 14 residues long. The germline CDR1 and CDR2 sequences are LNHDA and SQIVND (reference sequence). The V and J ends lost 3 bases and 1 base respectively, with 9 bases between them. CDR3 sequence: CASSIRAANTEAFF. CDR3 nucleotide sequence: TGTGCCAGTAGTATTAGGGCAGCGAACACTGAAGCTTTCTTT.